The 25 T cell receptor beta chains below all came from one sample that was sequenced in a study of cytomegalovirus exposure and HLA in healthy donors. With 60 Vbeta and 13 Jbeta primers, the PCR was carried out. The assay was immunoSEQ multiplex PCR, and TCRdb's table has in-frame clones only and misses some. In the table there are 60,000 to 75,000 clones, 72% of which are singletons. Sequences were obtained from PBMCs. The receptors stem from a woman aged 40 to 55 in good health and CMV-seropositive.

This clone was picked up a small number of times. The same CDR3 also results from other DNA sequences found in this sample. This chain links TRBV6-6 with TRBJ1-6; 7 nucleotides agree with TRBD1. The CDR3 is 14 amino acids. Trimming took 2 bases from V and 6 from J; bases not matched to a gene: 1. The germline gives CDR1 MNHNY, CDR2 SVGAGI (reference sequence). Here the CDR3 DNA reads TGTGCCAGCAGTTACACAGGGGTTAATTCACCCCTCCACTTT. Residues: CASSYTGVNSPLHF.

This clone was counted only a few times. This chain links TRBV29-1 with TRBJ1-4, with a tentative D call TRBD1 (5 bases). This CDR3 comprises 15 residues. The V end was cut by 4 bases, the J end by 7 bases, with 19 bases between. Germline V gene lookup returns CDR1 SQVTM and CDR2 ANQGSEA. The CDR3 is CSVGTPGGKVEKLFF. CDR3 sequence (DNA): TGCAGCGTTGGGACCCCGGGGGGGAAGGTTGAAAAACTGTTTTTT.

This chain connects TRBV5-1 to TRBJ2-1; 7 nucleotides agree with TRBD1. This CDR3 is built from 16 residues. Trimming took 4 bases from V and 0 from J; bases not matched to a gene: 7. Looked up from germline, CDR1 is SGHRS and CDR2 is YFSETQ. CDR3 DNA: TGCGCCAGCAGCCGACAGGGACAGAGCTCCTACAATGAGCAGTTCTTC. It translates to CASSRQGQSSYNEQFF.

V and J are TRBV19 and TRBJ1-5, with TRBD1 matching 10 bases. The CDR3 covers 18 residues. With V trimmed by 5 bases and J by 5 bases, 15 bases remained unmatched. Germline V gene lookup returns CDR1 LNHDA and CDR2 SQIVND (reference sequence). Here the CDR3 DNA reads TGTGCCAGTAGTTCAAATCCGGGACAGGGGAGGGGATATCAGCCCCAGCATTTT. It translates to CASSSNPGQGRGYQPQHF.

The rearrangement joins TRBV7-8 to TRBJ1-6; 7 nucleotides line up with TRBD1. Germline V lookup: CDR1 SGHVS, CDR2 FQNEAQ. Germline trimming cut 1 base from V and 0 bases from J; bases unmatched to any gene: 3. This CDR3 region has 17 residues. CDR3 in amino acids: CASSLEGARSYNSPLHF. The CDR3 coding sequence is TGTGCCAGCAGCTTAGAGGGGGCCCGCTCCTATAATTCACCCCTCCACTTT.

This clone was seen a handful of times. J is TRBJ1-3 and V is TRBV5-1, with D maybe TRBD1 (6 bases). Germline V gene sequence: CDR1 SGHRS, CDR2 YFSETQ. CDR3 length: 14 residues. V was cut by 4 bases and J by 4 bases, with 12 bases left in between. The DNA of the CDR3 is TGCGCCAGCAGCCTACAGGGAACCGGAAACACCATATATTTT. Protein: CASSLQGTGNTIYF.

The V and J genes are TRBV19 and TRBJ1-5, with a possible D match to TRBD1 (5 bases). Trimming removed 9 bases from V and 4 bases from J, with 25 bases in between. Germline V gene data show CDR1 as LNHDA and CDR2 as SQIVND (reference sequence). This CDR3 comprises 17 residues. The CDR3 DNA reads TGTGCCAGCACCCGGGAAAAAGGGACTGGATTAAATCAGCCCCAGCATTTT. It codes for CASTREKGTGLNQPQHF. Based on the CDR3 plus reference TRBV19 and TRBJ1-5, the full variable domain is DGGITQSPKYLFRKEGQNVTLSCEQNLNHDAMYWYRQDPGQGLRLIYYSQIVNDFQKGDIAEGYSVSREKKESFPLTVTSAQKNPTAFYLCASTREKGTGLNQPQHFGDGTRLSIL.

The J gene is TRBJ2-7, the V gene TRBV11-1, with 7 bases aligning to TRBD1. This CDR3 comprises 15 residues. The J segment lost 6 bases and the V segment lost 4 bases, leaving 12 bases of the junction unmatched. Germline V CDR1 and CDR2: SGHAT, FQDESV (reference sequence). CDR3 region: CASSSYRGPYPEQYF. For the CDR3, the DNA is TGTGCCAGCAGCTCGTACAGGGGCCCATACCCCGAGCAGTACTTC.

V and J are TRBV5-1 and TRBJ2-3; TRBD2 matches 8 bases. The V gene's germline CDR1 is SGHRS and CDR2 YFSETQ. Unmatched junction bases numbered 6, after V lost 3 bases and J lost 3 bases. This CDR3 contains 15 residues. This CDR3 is CASSSGTSVTDTQYF. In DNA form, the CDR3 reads TGCGCCAGCAGCTCCGGGACTAGTGTAACAGATACGCAGTATTTT.

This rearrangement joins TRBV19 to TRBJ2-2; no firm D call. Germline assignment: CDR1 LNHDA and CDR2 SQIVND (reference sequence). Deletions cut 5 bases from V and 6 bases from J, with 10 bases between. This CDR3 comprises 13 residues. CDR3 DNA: TGTGCCAGTAGTCCTGGAGATGCCGGGGAGCTGTTTTTT. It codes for CASSPGDAGELFF.

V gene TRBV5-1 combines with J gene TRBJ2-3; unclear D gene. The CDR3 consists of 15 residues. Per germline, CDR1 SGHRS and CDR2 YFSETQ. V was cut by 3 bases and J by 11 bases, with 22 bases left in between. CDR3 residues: CASSSQLDGLSVQYF. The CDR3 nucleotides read TGCGCCAGCAGCTCCCAGTTAGACGGGTTAAGTGTGCAGTATTTT. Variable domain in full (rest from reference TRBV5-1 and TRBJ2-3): KAGVTQTPRYLIKTRGQQVTLSCSPISGHRSVSWYQQTPGQGLQFLFEYFSETQRNKGNFPGRFSGRQFSNSRSEMNVSTLELGDSALYLCASSSQLDGLSVQYFGPGTRLTVL.

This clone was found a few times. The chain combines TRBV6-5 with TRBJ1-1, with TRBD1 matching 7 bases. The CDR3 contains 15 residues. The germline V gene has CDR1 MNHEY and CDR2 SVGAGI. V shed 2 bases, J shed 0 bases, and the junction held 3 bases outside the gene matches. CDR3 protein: CASSYTGQLNTEAFF. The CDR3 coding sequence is TGTGCCAGCAGTTACACGGGACAGCTGAACACTGAAGCTTTCTTT.

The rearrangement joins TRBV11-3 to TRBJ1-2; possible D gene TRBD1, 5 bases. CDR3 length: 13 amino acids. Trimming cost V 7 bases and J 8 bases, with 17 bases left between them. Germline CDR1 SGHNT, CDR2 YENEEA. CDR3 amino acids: CASTAGRVGGYTF. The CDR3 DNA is TGTGCCAGCACCGCTGGCAGGGTGGGAGGCTACACCTTC.

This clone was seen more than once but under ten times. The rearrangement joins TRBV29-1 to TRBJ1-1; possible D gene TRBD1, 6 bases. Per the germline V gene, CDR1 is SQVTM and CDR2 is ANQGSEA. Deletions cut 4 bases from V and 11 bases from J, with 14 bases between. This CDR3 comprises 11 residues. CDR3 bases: TGCAGCGTTGCGGCGGGGGCTATGGCTTTCTTT. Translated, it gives CSVAAGAMAFF.

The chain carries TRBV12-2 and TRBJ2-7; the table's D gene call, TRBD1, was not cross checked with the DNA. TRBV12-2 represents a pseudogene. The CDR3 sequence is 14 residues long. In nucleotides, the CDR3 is TGTGCAAGGGGAAGGGACAGGGGCTCCTACGAGCAGTACTTC. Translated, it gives CARGRDRGSYEQYF.

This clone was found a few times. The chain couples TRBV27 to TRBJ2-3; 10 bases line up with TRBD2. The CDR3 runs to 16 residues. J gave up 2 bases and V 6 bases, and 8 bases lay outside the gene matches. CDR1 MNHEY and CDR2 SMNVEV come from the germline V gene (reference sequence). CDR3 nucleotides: TGTGCCAGCAGCCCCCAGACTAGCGGGCTCACAGATACGCAGTATTTT. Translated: CASSPQTSGLTDTQYF.

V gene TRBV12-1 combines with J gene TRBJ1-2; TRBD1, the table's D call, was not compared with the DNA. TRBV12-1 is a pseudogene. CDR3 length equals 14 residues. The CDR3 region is CASSFRGGAGGYTF. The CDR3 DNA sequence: TGTGCCAGCAGCTTTCGAGGGGGCGCAGGAGGCTACACCTTC.

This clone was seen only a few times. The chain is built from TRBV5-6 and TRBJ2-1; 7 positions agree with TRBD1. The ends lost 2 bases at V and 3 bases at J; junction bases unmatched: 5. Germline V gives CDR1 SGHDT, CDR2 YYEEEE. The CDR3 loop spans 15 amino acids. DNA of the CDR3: TGTGCCAGCAGCTTAGGACAGGCTCGCTACAATGAGCAGTTCTTC. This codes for CASSLGQARYNEQFF.

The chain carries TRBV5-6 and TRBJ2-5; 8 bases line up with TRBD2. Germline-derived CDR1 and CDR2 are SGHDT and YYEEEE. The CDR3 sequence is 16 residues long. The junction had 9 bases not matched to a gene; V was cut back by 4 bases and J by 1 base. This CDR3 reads CASSASGSGTQETQYF. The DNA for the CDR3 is TGTGCCAGCAGCGCTAGCGGGTCAGGCACCCAAGAGACCCAGTACTTC.

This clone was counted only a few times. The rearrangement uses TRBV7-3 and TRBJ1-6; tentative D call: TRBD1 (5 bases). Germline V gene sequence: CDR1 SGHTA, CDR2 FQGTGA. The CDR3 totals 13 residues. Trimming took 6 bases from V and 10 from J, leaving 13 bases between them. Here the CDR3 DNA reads TGTGCCAGCAGTTCCAGGGTAGGGTCACCCCTCCACTTT. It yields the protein CASSSRVGSPLHF.

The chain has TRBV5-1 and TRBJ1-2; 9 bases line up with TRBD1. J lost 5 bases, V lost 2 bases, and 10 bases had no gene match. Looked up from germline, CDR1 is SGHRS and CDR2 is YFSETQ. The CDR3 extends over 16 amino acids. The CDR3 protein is CASSLRPGQGFYGYTF. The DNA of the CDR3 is TGCGCCAGCAGCTTAAGACCGGGACAGGGATTTTATGGCTACACCTTC.

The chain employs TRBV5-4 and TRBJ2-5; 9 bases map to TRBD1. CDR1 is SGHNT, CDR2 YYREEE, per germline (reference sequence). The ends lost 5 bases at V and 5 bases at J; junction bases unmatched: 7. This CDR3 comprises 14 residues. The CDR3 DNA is TGTGCCAGCAGTCCACAGGGGGCAGGGGAGACCCAGTACTTC. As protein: CASSPQGAGETQYF.

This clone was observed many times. The CDR3 reads CASSLRDSSSYNEQFF. The CDR3 DNA is TGTGCCAGTAGTCTCCGGGACTCAAGCTCCTACAATGAGCAGTTCTTC. The chain combines TRBV19 with TRBJ2-1; maybe TRBD2 (6 bases). The CDR3 covers 16 residues. V dropped 5 bases and J dropped 0 bases, with 14 bases sitting between them. Germline CDR1 is LNHDA and CDR2 is SQIVND (reference sequence).

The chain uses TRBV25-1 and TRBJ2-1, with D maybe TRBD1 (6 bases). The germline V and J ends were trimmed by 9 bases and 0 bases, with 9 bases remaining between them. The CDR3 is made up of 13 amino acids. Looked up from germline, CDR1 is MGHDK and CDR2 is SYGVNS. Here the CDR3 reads CASRTDSYNEQFF. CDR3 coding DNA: TGTGCCAGTAGGACAGACTCCTACAATGAGCAGTTCTTC.

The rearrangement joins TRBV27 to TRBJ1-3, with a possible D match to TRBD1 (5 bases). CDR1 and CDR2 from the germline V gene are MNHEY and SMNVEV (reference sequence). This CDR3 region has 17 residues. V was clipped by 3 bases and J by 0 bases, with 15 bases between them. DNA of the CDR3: TGTGCCAGCAGTTTGGTAGGCAGGGCCCACTCTGGAAACACCATATATTTT. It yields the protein CASSLVGRAHSGNTIYF.